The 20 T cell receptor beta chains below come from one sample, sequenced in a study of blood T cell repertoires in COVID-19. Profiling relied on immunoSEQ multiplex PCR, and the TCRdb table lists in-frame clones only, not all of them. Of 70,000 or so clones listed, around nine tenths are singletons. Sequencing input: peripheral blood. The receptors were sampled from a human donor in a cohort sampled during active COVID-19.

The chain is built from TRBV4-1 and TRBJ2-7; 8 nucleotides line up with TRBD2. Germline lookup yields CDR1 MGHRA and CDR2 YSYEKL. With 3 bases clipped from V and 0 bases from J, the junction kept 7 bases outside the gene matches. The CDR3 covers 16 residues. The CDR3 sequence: CASSQGGSGSSYEQYF. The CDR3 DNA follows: TGCGCCAGCAGCCAGGGGGGGAGCGGGAGCTCCTACGAGCAGTACTTC.

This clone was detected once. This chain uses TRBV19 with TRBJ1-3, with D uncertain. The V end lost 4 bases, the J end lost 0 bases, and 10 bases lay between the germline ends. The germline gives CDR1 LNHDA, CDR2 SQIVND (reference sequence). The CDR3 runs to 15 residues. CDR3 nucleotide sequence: TGTGCCAGTAGTAAGGACTCCTACTCTGGAAACACCATATATTTT. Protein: CASSKDSYSGNTIYF. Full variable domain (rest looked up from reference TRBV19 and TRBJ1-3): DGGITQSPKYLFRKEGQNVTLSCEQNLNHDAMYWYRQDPGQGLRLIYYSQIVNDFQKGDIAEGYSVSREKKESFPLTVTSAQKNPTAFYLCASSKDSYSGNTIYFGEGSWLTVV.

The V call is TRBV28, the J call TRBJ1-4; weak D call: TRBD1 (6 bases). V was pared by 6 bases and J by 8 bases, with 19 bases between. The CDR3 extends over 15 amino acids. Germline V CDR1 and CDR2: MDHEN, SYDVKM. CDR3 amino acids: CASSPLGGLGEKLFF. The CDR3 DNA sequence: TGTGCCAGCAGCCCACTGGGGGGGCTGGGGGAAAAACTGTTTTTT.

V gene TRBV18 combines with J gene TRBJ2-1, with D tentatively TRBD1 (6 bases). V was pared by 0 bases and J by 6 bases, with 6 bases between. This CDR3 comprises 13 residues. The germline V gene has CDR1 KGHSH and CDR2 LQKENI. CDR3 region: CASSPPTGNEQFF. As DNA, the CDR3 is TGTGCCAGCTCACCACCGACAGGCAATGAGCAGTTCTTC. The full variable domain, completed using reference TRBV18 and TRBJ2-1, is NAGVMQNPRHLVRRRGQEARLRCSPMKGHSHVYWYRQLPEEGLKFMVYLQKENIIDESGMPKERFSAEFPKEGPSILRIQQVVRGDSAAYFCASSPPTGNEQFFGPGTRLTVL.

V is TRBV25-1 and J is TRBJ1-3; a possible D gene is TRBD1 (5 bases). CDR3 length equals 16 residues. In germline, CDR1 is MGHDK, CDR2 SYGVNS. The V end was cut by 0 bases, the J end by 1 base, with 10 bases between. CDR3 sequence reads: CASSEYPGYSGNTIYF. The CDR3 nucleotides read TGTGCCAGCAGTGAATATCCAGGGTATTCTGGAAACACCATATATTTT.

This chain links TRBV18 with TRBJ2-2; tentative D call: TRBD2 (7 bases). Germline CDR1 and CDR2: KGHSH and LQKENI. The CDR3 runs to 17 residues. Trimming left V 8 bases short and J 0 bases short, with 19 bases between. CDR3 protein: CASRPLWEGANTGELFF. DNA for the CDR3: TGTGCCAGCAGACCGCTCTGGGAGGGGGCGAACACCGGGGAGCTGTTTTTT. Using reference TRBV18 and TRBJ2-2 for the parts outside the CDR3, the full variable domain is NAGVMQNPRHLVRRRGQEARLRCSPMKGHSHVYWYRQLPEEGLKFMVYLQKENIIDESGMPKERFSAEFPKEGPSILRIQQVVRGDSAAYFCASRPLWEGANTGELFFGEGSRLTVL.

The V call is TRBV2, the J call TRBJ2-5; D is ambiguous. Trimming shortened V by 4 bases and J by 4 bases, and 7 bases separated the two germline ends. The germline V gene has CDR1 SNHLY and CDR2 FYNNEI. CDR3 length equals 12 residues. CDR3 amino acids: CASSATGETQYF. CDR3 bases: TGTGCCAGCAGTGCTACGGGAGAGACCCAGTACTTC.

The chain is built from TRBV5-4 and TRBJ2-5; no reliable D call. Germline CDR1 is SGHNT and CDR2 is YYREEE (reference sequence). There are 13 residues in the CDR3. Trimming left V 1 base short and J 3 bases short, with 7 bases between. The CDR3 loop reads CASSLLAEETQYF. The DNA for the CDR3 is TGTGCCAGCAGCTTGCTTGCAGAAGAGACCCAGTACTTC.

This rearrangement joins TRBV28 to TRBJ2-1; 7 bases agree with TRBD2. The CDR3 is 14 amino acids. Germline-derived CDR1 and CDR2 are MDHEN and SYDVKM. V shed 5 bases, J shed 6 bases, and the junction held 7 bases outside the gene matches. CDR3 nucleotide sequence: TGTGCCAGCAGTACGCCAGGGAGGGCCAATGAGCAGTTCTTC. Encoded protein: CASSTPGRANEQFF.

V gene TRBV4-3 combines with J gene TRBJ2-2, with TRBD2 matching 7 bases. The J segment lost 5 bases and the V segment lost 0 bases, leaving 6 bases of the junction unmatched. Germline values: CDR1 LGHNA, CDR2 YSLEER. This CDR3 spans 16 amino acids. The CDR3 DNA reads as TGCGCCAGCAGCCAAGATTGGCTAGCGGTTACCGGGGAGCTGTTTTTT. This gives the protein CASSQDWLAVTGELFF.

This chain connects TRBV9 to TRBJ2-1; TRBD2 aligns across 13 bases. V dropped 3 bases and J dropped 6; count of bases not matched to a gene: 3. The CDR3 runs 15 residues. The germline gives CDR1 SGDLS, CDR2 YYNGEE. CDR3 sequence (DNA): TGTGCCAGCAGCGCACTAGCGGGAGGGGGCAATGAGCAGTTCTTC. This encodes CASSALAGGGNEQFF. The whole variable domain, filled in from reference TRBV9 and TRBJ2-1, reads DSGVTQTPKHLITATGQRVTLRCSPRSGDLSVYWYQQSLDQGLQFLIQYYNGEERAKGNILERFSAQQFPDLHSELNLSSLELGDSALYFCASSALAGGGNEQFFGPGTRLTVL.

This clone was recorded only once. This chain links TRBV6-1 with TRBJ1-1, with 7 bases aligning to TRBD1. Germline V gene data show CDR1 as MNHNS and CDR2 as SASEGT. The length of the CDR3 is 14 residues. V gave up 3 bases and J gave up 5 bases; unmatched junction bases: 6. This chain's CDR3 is CASSDLVTGTEAFF. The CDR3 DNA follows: TGTGCCAGCAGTGACCTTGTGACAGGGACTGAAGCTTTCTTT.

In DNA, the CDR3 is TGTGCCAGTAGTATCCGCGGCCTGAACACTGAAGCTTTCTTT. Translation gives CASSIRGLNTEAFF. The rearrangement uses TRBV19 and TRBJ1-1; D not resolved. The V end was cut by 3 bases, the J end by 0 bases, with 8 bases between. This CDR3 contains 14 residues. Germline CDR1 LNHDA, CDR2 SQIVND (reference sequence). Filled out from reference TRBV19 and TRBJ1-1, the complete variable domain reads DGGITQSPKYLFRKEGQNVTLSCEQNLNHDAMYWYRQDPGQGLRLIYYSQIVNDFQKGDIAEGYSVSREKKESFPLTVTSAQKNPTAFYLCASSIRGLNTEAFFGQGTRLTVV.

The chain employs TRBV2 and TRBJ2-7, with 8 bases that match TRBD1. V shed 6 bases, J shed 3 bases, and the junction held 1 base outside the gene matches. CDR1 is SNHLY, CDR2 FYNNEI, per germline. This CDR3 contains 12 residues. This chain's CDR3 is CASRQGDYEQYF. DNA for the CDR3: TGTGCCAGCAGACAGGGGGACTACGAGCAGTACTTC. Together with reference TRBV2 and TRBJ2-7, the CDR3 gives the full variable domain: EPEVTQTPSHQVTQMGQEVILRCVPISNHLYFYWYRQILGQKVEFLVSFYNNEISEKSEIFDDQFSVERPDGSNFTLKIRSTKLEDSAMYFCASRQGDYEQYFGPGTRLTVT.

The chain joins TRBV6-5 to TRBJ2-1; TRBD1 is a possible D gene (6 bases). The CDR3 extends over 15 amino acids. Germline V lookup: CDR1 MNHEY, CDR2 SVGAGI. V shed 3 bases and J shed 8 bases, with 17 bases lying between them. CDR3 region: CASSYRYRDRDEQFF. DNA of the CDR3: TGTGCCAGCAGTTATAGGTACAGGGACCGCGATGAGCAGTTCTTC.

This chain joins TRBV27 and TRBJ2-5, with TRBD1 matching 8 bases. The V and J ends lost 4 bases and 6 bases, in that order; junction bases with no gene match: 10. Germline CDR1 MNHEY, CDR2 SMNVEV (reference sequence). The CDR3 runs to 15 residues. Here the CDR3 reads CASSSVPQGAKTQYF. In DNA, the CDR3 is TGTGCCAGCAGTTCGGTGCCTCAGGGGGCGAAGACCCAGTACTTC.

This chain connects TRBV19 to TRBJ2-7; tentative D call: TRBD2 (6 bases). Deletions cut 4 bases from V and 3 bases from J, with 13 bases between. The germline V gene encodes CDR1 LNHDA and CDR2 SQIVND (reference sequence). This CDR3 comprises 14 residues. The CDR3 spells CASSRGGTVYEQYF. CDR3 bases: TGTGCCAGTAGTAGAGGCGGGACCGTCTACGAGCAGTACTTC. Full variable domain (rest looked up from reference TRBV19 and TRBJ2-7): DGGITQSPKYLFRKEGQNVTLSCEQNLNHDAMYWYRQDPGQGLRLIYYSQIVNDFQKGDIAEGYSVSREKKESFPLTVTSAQKNPTAFYLCASSRGGTVYEQYFGPGTRLTVT.

CDR3 region: CASRLIAGGGEQYF. Here the CDR3 DNA reads TGTGCCAGCAGACTTATAGCGGGAGGAGGCGAGCAGTACTTC. The rearrangement joins TRBV27 to TRBJ2-7, with 10 bases that match TRBD2. This CDR3 region has 14 residues. The germline gives CDR1 MNHEY, CDR2 SMNVEV (reference sequence). Unmatched junction bases numbered 8, after V lost 6 bases and J lost 6 bases.

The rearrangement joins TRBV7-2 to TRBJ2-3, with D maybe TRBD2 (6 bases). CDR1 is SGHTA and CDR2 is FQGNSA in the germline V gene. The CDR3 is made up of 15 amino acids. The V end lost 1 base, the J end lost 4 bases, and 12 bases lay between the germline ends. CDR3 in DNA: TGTGCCAGCAGCTTAGAACGGGAGAGGGCAGATACGCAGTATTTT. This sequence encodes CASSLERERADTQYF. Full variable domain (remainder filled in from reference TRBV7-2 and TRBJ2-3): GAGVSQSPSNKVTEKGKDVELRCDPISGHTALYWYRQSLGQGLEFLIYFQGNSAPDKSGLPSDRFSAERTGGSVSTLTIQRTQQEDSAVYLCASSLERERADTQYFGPGTRLTVL.

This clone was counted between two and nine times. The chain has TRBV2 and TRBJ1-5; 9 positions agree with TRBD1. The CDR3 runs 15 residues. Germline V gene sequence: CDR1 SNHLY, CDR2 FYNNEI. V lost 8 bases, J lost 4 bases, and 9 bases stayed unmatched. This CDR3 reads CASSSSTGGNQPQHF. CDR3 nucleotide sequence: TGTGCCAGCTCTAGTTCGACAGGGGGAAATCAGCCCCAGCATTTT. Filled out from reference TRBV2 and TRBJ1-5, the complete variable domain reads EPEVTQTPSHQVTQMGQEVILRCVPISNHLYFYWYRQILGQKVEFLVSFYNNEISEKSEIFDDQFSVERPDGSNFTLKIRSTKLEDSAMYFCASSSSTGGNQPQHFGDGTRLSIL.